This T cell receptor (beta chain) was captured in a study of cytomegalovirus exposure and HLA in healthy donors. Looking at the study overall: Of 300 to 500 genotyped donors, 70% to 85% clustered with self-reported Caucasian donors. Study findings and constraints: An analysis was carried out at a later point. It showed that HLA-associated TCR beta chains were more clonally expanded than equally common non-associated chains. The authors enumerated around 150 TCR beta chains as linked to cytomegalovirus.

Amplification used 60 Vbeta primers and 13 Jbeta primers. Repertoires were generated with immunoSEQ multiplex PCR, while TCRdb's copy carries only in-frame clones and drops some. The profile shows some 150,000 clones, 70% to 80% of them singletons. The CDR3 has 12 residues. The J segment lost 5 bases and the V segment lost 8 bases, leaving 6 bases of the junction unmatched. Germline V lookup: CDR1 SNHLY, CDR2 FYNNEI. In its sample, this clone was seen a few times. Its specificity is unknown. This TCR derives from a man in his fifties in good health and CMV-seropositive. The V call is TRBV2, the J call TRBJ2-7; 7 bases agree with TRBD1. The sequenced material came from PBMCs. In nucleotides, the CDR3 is TGTGCCAGCGGGGACAGACCCAACGAGCAGTACTTC. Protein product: CASGDRPNEQYF. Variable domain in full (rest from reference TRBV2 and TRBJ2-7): EPEVTQTPSHQVTQMGQEVILRCVPISNHLYFYWYRQILGQKVEFLVSFYNNEISEKSEIFDDQFSVERPDGSNFTLKIRSTKLEDSAMYFCASGDRPNEQYFGPGTRLTVT.